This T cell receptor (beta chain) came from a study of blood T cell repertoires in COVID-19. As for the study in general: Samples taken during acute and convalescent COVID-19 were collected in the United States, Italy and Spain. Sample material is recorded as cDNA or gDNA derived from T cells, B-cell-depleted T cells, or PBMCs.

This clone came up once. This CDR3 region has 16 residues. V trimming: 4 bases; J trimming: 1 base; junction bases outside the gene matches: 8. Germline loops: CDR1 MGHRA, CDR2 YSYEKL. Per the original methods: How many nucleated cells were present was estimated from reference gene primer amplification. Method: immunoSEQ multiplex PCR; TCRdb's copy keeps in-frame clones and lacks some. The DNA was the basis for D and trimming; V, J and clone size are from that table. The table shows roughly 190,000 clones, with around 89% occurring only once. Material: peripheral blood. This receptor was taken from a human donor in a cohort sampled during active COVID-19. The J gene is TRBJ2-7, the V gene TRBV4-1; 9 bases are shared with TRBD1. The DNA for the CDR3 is TGCGCCAGCAGCCTAGCTGGACAGGGGATTTCCTACGAGCAGTACTTC. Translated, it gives CASSLAGQGISYEQYF.